This T cell receptor (beta chain) was captured by sequencing in a study of T cell changes during pregnancy in multiple sclerosis (dated by TCRdb to the late 2010s). Regarding the study in general: Changes in the T cell repertoire over the course of pregnancy were examined in this study in women with multiple sclerosis.

Concerning this clone itself: No cognate antigen has been identified for it. Per-nucleotide qualities are absent, and no much larger clonotype sits a single base away.

Receptors were amplified or captured by the immunoSEQ multiplex PCR assay. TCRdb stores this immuneACCESS table with in-frame sequences only. Part of the clones is absent; in the studies checked, under half of the shortfall reflects unresolved V genes, and no reason is known for the rest. Here the sample has 88,000 or so clones; about 90% occur a single time. In total, the top ten clones hold about 2.8% of the sample. The CDR3 has 13 amino acids, counting the end cysteine and phenylalanine. CDR3 DNA only is kept here, 39 bases in frame from base 1. V is clipped by 4 bases and J by 3 bases, and the sequence between their germline boundaries is 7 bases long. Via the germline V gene, CDR1 is MDHEN and CDR2 SYDVKM.

The specimen comprised peripheral blood, sampled before pregnancy. The chain is encoded by TRBV28 joined to TRBJ1-5; confidence is insufficient to name the D gene. The sequence was collected from a female donor with multiple sclerosis, enrolled in a pregnancy study. The CDR3 reads CASSSGFNQPQHF. The nucleotides are TGTGCCAGCAGTTCGGGGTTCAATCAGCCCCAGCATTTT.